These T cell receptor beta chains were read from a single sample in a study of siplizumab effects on memory and regulatory T cells. Sequencing was performed with immunoSEQ multiplex PCR; in TCRdb, only in-frame clones are kept and a portion is missing. This repertoire shows some 97,000 clones, about 90% found once; its top ten account for 0.55% to 0.85%. Input material: Tregs sorted from blood. Source of these receptors: a human donor in good health. Each CDR3 is given with its conserved first and last residue. The order of the fields is D gene, clone size, J gene, V gene, CDR3 protein. A D gene is named only where the DNA matches it firmly. Part of the rows lack a size; the others show once, few, many or a class for expanded clones.

d_call: TRBD2; clone_size: NA; j_call: TRBJ2-3; v_call: TRBV5-8; cdr3_aa: CASSIGTSGYTDTQYF
d_call: TRBD1; clone_size: once; j_call: TRBJ2-3; v_call: TRBV7-3; cdr3_aa: CASSPYRGWTDTQYF
d_call: TRBD2; clone_size: NA; j_call: TRBJ2-5; v_call: TRBV10-1; cdr3_aa: CASSPGLAGQETQYF
d_call: NA; clone_size: once; j_call: TRBJ2-3; v_call: TRBV19; cdr3_aa: CASSRRAKRTDTQYF
d_call: NA; clone_size: NA; j_call: TRBJ2-3; v_call: TRBV27; cdr3_aa: CASSLWPSDRDTQYF
d_call: NA; clone_size: NA; j_call: TRBJ2-1; v_call: TRBV5-1; cdr3_aa: CASEPLGSYNEQFF
d_call: NA; clone_size: NA; j_call: TRBJ2-7; v_call: TRBV28; cdr3_aa: CASSFRLRHLPSSYEQYF
d_call: NA; clone_size: NA; j_call: TRBJ2-2; v_call: TRBV19; cdr3_aa: CASGAGRFYTGELFF
d_call: TRBD1; clone_size: NA; j_call: TRBJ2-1; v_call: TRBV5-1; cdr3_aa: CASSLGGQDNNEQFF
d_call: NA; clone_size: NA; j_call: TRBJ1-3; v_call: TRBV9; cdr3_aa: CASSVVPTRTGNTIYF